This T cell receptor (beta chain) was documented in a study of shared clonotypes between healthy human individuals. Study overall: Per-donor plates numbered three CD4 naive, three CD4 memory, two CD8 naive and one CD8 memory. Findings and limits, study-wide: Deeper or shallower sequencing was expected to change how clonotypes are shared among donors. For sorted subsets, rarefaction showed incomplete sequencing despite large depth.

Around 30,000 T cell genomes, or roughly 200 ng DNA, went into the sorted-subset replicate PCRs. Assay used: immunoSEQ multiplex PCR; TCRdb lists only in-frame clones, some missing. The sample includes more than 2,000,000 clones, 90% to 95% of them seen just once. Comments on this clone: What it binds is not known.

Trimming took 4 bases from V and 7 from J, leaving 17 bases between them. The CDR3 sequence is 16 residues long. The germline V gene has CDR1 MNHNY and CDR2 SVGAGI (reference sequence). This receptor was obtained from a young man in good health. Some clones in this sample may be carry-over from other donors' samples. The chain has TRBV6-6 and TRBJ2-6, with D possibly matching TRBD1 (6 bases). Specimen: naive CD4+ T cells from PBMCs. Subset reported: CD45RA+ positively selected. The CDR3 nucleotides are TGTGCCAGCAGTTCTCCACAGGGTTCTAGAGCCAACGTCCTGACTTTC. Translating gives CASSSPQGSRANVLTF.